The 8 T cell receptor beta chains listed next were all sequenced from one sample in a study of T cell clonotyping in hematopoietic cell transplantation. Generated by immunoSEQ multiplex PCR, the TCRdb table keeps only in-frame clones and is missing some. This table has more than 65,000 clones, roughly 93% appearing once. Sequencing used peripheral blood mononuclear cells. The receptors come from a man aged 50 to 59 in good health. Some clones in this sample may be carry-over from other donors' samples.

The V gene is TRBV7-8, the J gene TRBJ2-5; perhaps TRBD1 as D (5 bases). V lost 1 base to trimming and J lost 5 bases, with 17 bases between them. This CDR3 is 16 amino acids long. Germline assignment: CDR1 SGHVS and CDR2 FQNEAQ. The CDR3: CASSLVLGGQLETQYF. The CDR3, as DNA: TGTGCCAGCAGCTTAGTTTTAGGCGGACAATTGGAGACCCAGTACTTC.

The chain couples TRBV6-1 to TRBJ2-1; D gene uncertain. Germline-derived CDR1 and CDR2 are MNHNS and SASEGT. This CDR3 spans 15 amino acids. Trimming left V 4 bases short and J 0 bases short, with 10 bases between. The CDR3 loop is CASSAGRSSYNEQFF. DNA for the CDR3: TGTGCCAGCAGTGCCGGTCGGAGCTCCTACAATGAGCAGTTCTTC.

Here the CDR3 DNA reads TGTGCCAGCAGTTTAAGGGCAGGGGGCACAGATACGCAGTATTTT. Translation: CASSLRAGGTDTQYF. The chain is built from TRBV6-5 and TRBJ2-3; a possible D gene is TRBD1 (6 bases). Germline V gene data show CDR1 as MNHEY and CDR2 as SVGAGI. Trimming cost V 4 bases and J 1 base, with 12 bases left between them. The CDR3 contains 15 residues.

The chain employs TRBV28 and TRBJ2-7; 8 positions agree with TRBD2. Germline V gene data show CDR1 as MDHEN and CDR2 as SYDVKM. Trimming took 4 bases from V and 2 from J; bases not matched to a gene: 4. The CDR3 extends over 14 amino acids. CDR3 nucleotides: TGTGCCAGCAGTTCCGGACTAGCCGCCTACGAGCAGTACTTC. Protein: CASSSGLAAYEQYF.

The rearrangement joins TRBV7-9 to TRBJ1-2; D possibly corresponds to TRBD1 (5 bases). Germline CDR1 and CDR2: SEHNR and FQNEAQ (reference sequence). Trimming pared 3 bases from V and 4 bases from J, leaving 18 bases between. CDR3 length: 16 residues. The CDR3 spells CASSFYGRLGGYGYTF. For the CDR3, the DNA is TGTGCCAGCAGCTTCTACGGCCGGCTCGGGGGCTATGGCTACACCTTC.

The chain combines TRBV19 with TRBJ2-5; no firm D call. This CDR3 region has 13 residues. Trimming shortened V by 3 bases and J by 2 bases, and 7 bases separated the two germline ends. Germline values: CDR1 LNHDA, CDR2 SQIVND (reference sequence). The CDR3 reads CASSIPQQETQYF. The CDR3 DNA reads TGTGCCAGTAGTATCCCCCAGCAAGAGACCCAGTACTTC.

The chain combines TRBV7-3 with TRBJ2-5; 8 bases are shared with TRBD1. After removal of 5 bases from V and 5 bases from J, the junction contained 7 bases not matched to a gene. CDR1 is SGHTA and CDR2 is FQGTGA in the germline V gene. CDR3 length equals 14 residues. CDR3 in amino acids: CASSVGQGRETQYF. DNA for the CDR3: TGTGCCAGCAGCGTTGGACAGGGCCGGGAGACCCAGTACTTC.

This chain connects TRBV5-1 to TRBJ1-6, with TRBD1 as a possible D gene (5 bases). The CDR3 contains 14 residues. V was pared by 2 bases and J by 7 bases, with 10 bases between. Germline V gives CDR1 SGHRS, CDR2 YFSETQ. CDR3 coding DNA: TGCGCCAGCAGCTTAAAAGAGGGGAATTCACCCCTCCACTTT. Amino acids: CASSLKEGNSPLHF.